What follows are 19 T cell receptor beta chains derived from one specimen sequenced in a study of regulatory T cells in long-lasting Graves disease. Time point described: newly diagnosed GD, antithyroid drugs for less than 3 months. The TCR library was made from RNA that had been extracted from PBMCs in TRIzol. CDR3-region Arm-PCR and iRepertoire HTBI primers produced the TCR beta libraries. TCRdb called the multiplex PCR reads again in MiXCR, with one record for every CDR3 protein. Here the sample spans some 250,000 distinct CDR3 sequences, roughly 18% being singletons. This sample also appeared in a second study, on T cells in Graves' hyperthyroidism and ophthalmopathy.

Specimen: peripheral blood mononuclear cells (PBMCs), collected at new diagnosis, from a patient treated with antithyroid drugs. Receptors originate from a young woman with Graves disease.

At least ten counts were recorded for this clonotype. The rearrangement joins TRBV12-5 to TRBJ2-7, with 9 bases lining up with TRBD1. The length of the CDR3 is 16 residues. CDR1 is LGHNT and CDR2 is FRNRAP in the germline V gene. The trim removed 1 base at V and 3 bases at J, leaving 7 bases unmatched. Here the CDR3 DNA reads TGTGCTAGTGGTTTGGGAGGGACAGGGAACAGCTACGAGCAGTACTTC. This translates into CASGLGGTGNSYEQYF.

This chain links TRBV7-9 with TRBJ2-7, with TRBD2 matching 12 bases. The CDR3 covers 16 residues. The germline CDR1 and CDR2 sequences are SEHNR and FQNEAQ (reference sequence). J was trimmed by 2 bases and V by 3 bases; bases with no gene match: 5. CDR3 bases: TGTGCCAGCAGCTTTTTATCTAGCGGGGGGGCCTACGAGCAGTACTTC. As protein: CASSFLSSGGAYEQYF.

This clonotype turned up a few times. V usage is TRBV19 and J usage is TRBJ1-2; tentative D call: TRBD1 (6 bases). V lost 5 bases, J lost 8 bases, and 15 bases lay in between. CDR3 length: 13 residues. Looked up from germline, CDR1 is LNHDA and CDR2 is SQIVND (reference sequence). The CDR3 loop reads CASSSRQQGGYTF. DNA of the CDR3: TGTGCCAGTAGTTCTCGGCAGCAGGGGGGCTACACCTTC. The whole variable domain, filled in from reference TRBV19 and TRBJ1-2, reads DGGITQSPKYLFRKEGQNVTLSCEQNLNHDAMYWYRQDPGQGLRLIYYSQIVNDFQKGDIAEGYSVSREKKESFPLTVTSAQKNPTAFYLCASSSRQQGGYTFGSGTRLTVV.

This clonotype was counted at least ten times. This chain uses TRBV6-1 with TRBJ1-2, with TRBD1 matching over 11 bases. The CDR3 has 15 residues. V lost 7 bases, J lost 8 bases, and 12 bases stayed unmatched. Germline values: CDR1 MNHNS, CDR2 SASEGT. This chain's CDR3 is CASTTSGTGGTGYTF. The DNA for the CDR3 is TGTGCCAGCACCACCTCCGGGACAGGGGGTACAGGCTACACCTTC.

This clonotype was found many times. The chain combines TRBV6-5 with TRBJ2-1; 10 bases line up with TRBD2. V gave up 2 bases and J gave up 2 bases; unmatched junction bases: 3. This CDR3 comprises 16 residues. Germline CDR1 MNHEY, CDR2 SVGAGI. CDR3 residues: CASSYASGGAYNEQFF. CDR3 nucleotides: TGTGCCAGCAGTTACGCTAGCGGGGGAGCCTACAATGAGCAGTTCTTC.

This clonotype was counted at least ten times. The chain links TRBV15 to TRBJ1-1, with D unresolved. V was shortened by 0 bases and J by 6 bases, with 17 bases between the two germline ends. This CDR3 has 16 residues. The germline gives CDR1 LNHNV, CDR2 YYDKDF (reference sequence). This chain's CDR3 is CATSREAPWLRAEAFF. As DNA, the CDR3 is TGTGCCACCAGCAGAGAGGCGCCTTGGTTGAGAGCTGAAGCTTTCTTT.

The J gene is TRBJ1-2, the V gene TRBV5-4, with 8 bases matching TRBD1. The germline V gene has CDR1 SGHNT and CDR2 YYREEE (reference sequence). This CDR3 comprises 15 residues. The junction had 6 bases not matched to a gene; V was cut back by 0 bases and J by 5 bases. CDR3 DNA: TGTGCCAGCAGCTTGGGGGGACAGGTCGGATATGGCTACACCTTC. Translating gives CASSLGGQVGYGYTF.

This clonotype was found a few times. The V and J genes are TRBV12-3 or TRBV12-4 and TRBJ2-3, with TRBD1 identical over 7 bases. J was trimmed by 10 bases and V by 6 bases; bases with no gene match: 10. This CDR3 is 13 amino acids long. In DNA, the CDR3 is TGTGCCAGCAGCCGACAGGGATGGCAACCGCAGTATTTT. Protein product: CASSRQGWQPQYF.

This clonotype has a count of ten or more. In DNA, the CDR3 is TGTGCCAGCAGTGATGACTACTCCTACGAGCAGTACTTC. This sequence encodes CASSDDYSYEQYF. The rearrangement joins TRBV2 to TRBJ2-7; the D gene is possibly TRBD2 (5 bases). Trimming shortened V by 3 bases and J by 0 bases, and 6 bases separated the two germline ends. Germline V CDR1 and CDR2: SNHLY, FYNNEI. This CDR3 has 13 residues.

The chain links TRBV20-1 to TRBJ2-2; no clear D gene. The CDR3 runs to 15 residues. Trimming pared 1 base from V and 1 base from J, leaving 10 bases between. Germline V gene sequence: CDR1 DFQATT, CDR2 SNEGSKA (reference sequence). In DNA form, the CDR3 reads TGCAGTGCTAGAGTCGGTTTAGGGAACACCGGGGAGCTGTTTTTT. This codes for CSARVGLGNTGELFF.

In this sample, this clonotype turned up many times. The rearrangement joins TRBV20-1 to TRBJ2-5; D remains unclear. Germline loops: CDR1 DFQATT, CDR2 SNEGSKA (reference sequence). This CDR3 comprises 14 residues. V was clipped by 1 base and J by 1 base, with 10 bases between them. Written as DNA, the CDR3 is TGCAGTGCTAGAGTTTCCGAAATCCAAGAGACCCAGTACTTC. It translates to CSARVSEIQETQYF.

This clonotype was seen repeatedly, ten times or more. This chain joins TRBV15 and TRBJ1-2; possibly TRBD1 for D (5 bases). Between the trimmed V and J ends, which lost 1 base and 4 bases, there was a span of 13 bases. The CDR3 is 15 residues long. CDR1 LNHNV and CDR2 YYDKDF come from the germline V gene (reference sequence). As DNA, the CDR3 is TGTGCCACCAGCAGAGCCCGGGGCAGAACCTATGGCTACACCTTC. It specifies CATSRARGRTYGYTF.

The rearrangement uses TRBV6-1 and TRBJ2-7; TRBD1 matches at 7 bases. V gave up 7 bases and J gave up 2 bases; unmatched junction bases: 2. Germline CDR1 and CDR2: MNHNS and SASEGT. The length of the CDR3 is 12 residues. CDR3 nucleotide sequence: TGTGCCAGCACTGGGACAGCCTACGAGCAGTACTTC. Amino acid sequence: CASTGTAYEQYF.

This clonotype was seen ten or more times. The junction and the germline gene differ at one end; a read error may be behind it. The chain combines TRBV7-2 with TRBJ2-7, with 12 positions matching TRBD2. CDR1 SGHTA and CDR2 FQGNSA come from the germline V gene. The CDR3 runs to 17 residues. CDR3 sequence: CAISLRLAGALNMEQYF. The CDR3 bases are TGTGCCATCAGCTTACGACTAGCGGGGGCTCTGAATATGGAGCAGTACTTC.

This clonotype was picked up many times. The chain combines TRBV7-8 with TRBJ2-7; TRBD1 is a possible D gene (6 bases). The V and J ends lost 5 bases and 5 bases respectively, with 22 bases between them. The CDR3 runs to 16 residues. Germline values: CDR1 SGHVS, CDR2 FQNEAQ. This CDR3 reads CASSEKRSGDYDEQYF. In nucleotides, the CDR3 is TGTGCCAGCAGCGAGAAGAGGTCAGGGGATTACGACGAGCAGTACTTC.

V gene TRBV24-1 combines with J gene TRBJ2-6; D may be TRBD1 (6 bases). From germline, CDR1 is KGHDR and CDR2 SFDVKD. There are 13 residues in the CDR3. Trimming removed 3 bases from V and 7 bases from J, with 6 bases in between. The CDR3 here is CATSDGTANVLTF. CDR3 nucleotide sequence: TGTGCCACCAGTGATGGGACAGCCAACGTCCTGACTTTC.

This clonotype was detected ten times or more. This chain connects TRBV5-1 to TRBJ1-6; D is unclear. This CDR3 spans 13 amino acids. CDR1 and CDR2 (germline): SGHRS, YFSETQ. V was trimmed by 8 bases and J by 9 bases, leaving 15 bases between them. The CDR3 sequence: CARSGVWRSPLHF. The CDR3 nucleotides read TGCGCCAGGAGTGGGGTTTGGCGTTCACCCCTCCACTTT.

The CDR3 coding sequence is TGTGCCAGCAGCTCAACTAGCGGCTACGAGCAGTACTTC. Translation: CASSSTSGYEQYF. This rearrangement joins TRBV7-9 to TRBJ2-7, with 8 bases identical to TRBD2. The CDR3 is made up of 13 amino acids. The germline V gene has CDR1 SEHNR and CDR2 FQNEAQ (reference sequence). V shed 4 bases and J 3 bases; nucleotides not matched to a gene: 2.

This clonotype was counted ten times or more. The rearrangement joins TRBV18 to TRBJ1-1, with a possible D match to TRBD1 (5 bases). The CDR3 extends over 14 amino acids. Trimming left V 3 bases short and J 4 bases short, with 12 bases between. Per germline, CDR1 KGHSH and CDR2 LQKENI. The CDR3 region is CASSPQEGSTEAFF. CDR3 DNA: TGTGCCAGCTCACCCCAGGAGGGGTCCACTGAAGCTTTCTTT.